One TCR beta chain is described in this entry. The data belong to a study of cytomegalovirus exposure and HLA in healthy donors. The CDR3 loop spans 12 amino acids. Trimming took off 6 bases at V and 3 bases at J, with 6 bases between the two ends. Germline assignment: CDR1 LNHDA and CDR2 SQIVND (reference sequence). It was with 60 Vbeta and 13 Jbeta primers that the PCR ran. Assay: immunoSEQ multiplex PCR; the TCRdb copy retains only in-frame clones and omits some. The sample lists about 160,000 clones, roughly 83% occurring once. Whereas donors were nominally healthy upon sampling, unrecorded immune exposures were probable.

This chain uses TRBV19 with TRBJ2-1, with D perhaps matching TRBD1 (5 bases). The receptor was isolated from a boy between 2 and 15 years old in good health and CMV-seronegative. Sequences were obtained from PBMCs. The CDR3 nucleotides read TGTGCCAGTAGCGACAGCTACAATGAGCAGTTCTTC. This sequence encodes CASSDSYNEQFF. The full variable domain, in which reference TRBV19 and TRBJ2-1 provide the parts outside the CDR3, is DGGITQSPKYLFRKEGQNVTLSCEQNLNHDAMYWYRQDPGQGLRLIYYSQIVNDFQKGDIAEGYSVSREKKESFPLTVTSAQKNPTAFYLCASSDSYNEQFFGPGTRLTVL.